These 9 T cell receptor beta chains came from one sample sequenced in a study of blood T cell repertoires in COVID-19. Sequencing was performed with immunoSEQ multiplex PCR; in TCRdb, only in-frame clones are kept and a portion is missing. This sample has tens of thousands of clones, with approximately 86% found just once. Sequencing used peripheral blood. These receptors originate from a woman aged 45-65 years with active or convalescent COVID-19.

This clone was counted once. This rearrangement joins TRBV7-8 to TRBJ2-3; tentatively, D is TRBD2 (6 bases). In germline, CDR1 is SGHVS, CDR2 FQNEAQ. V gave up 7 bases and J gave up 9 bases, with 20 bases separating them. The CDR3 runs 14 residues. CDR3 in amino acids: CASTRLGGLDTQYF. The CDR3 DNA sequence: TGTGCCAGCACTCGACTAGGAGGCTTAGACACGCAGTATTTT.

This sequence joins TRBV6-5 and TRBJ2-7; D perhaps matches TRBD1 (6 bases). Germline V CDR1 and CDR2: MNHEY, SVGAGI. CDR3 size: 13 residues. Trimming cost V 10 bases and J 2 bases, with 15 bases left between them. The CDR3 bases are TGTGCCACCCGGGACACAAGGACCTACGAGCAGTACTTC. It encodes CATRDTRTYEQYF.

This clone is medium-sized by share. The rearrangement uses TRBV9 and TRBJ1-6, with a tentative D call TRBD1 (6 bases). The V and J ends lost 3 bases and 5 bases respectively, with 15 bases between them. This CDR3 spans 16 amino acids. Germline CDR1 SGDLS, CDR2 YYNGEE. The CDR3 is CASSAGHRPNNSPLHF. CDR3 nucleotides: TGTGCCAGCAGCGCGGGACACAGGCCTAATAATTCACCCCTCCACTTT.

The CDR3 DNA reads TGTGCCAGCAGTTACTCGGTAGCGGGGGGGCCCAATGAGCAGTTCTTC. Translated: CASSYSVAGGPNEQFF. The chain recombines TRBV6-2 or TRBV6-3 with TRBJ2-1; 11 nucleotides match TRBD2. This CDR3 spans 16 amino acids. Germline CDR1 reads MNHEY; CDR2 reads SVGEGT. V dropped 0 bases and J dropped 6; count of bases not matched to a gene: 4.

A remark on this clone: At one of its ends the junction is not consistent with the germline gene, which may arise from a read error. The chain has TRBV3-1 (or the pseudogene TRBV3-2) and TRBJ2-1, with 7 bases identical to TRBD1. CDR1 and CDR2 from the germline V gene are LGHDT and YNNKEL (reference sequence). The CDR3 runs 12 residues. As DNA, the CDR3 is TGTGCCAGCAGCCACACCCCGGGGACAGTTGTCTTC. Residues: CASSHTPGTVVF.

The chain has TRBV28 and TRBJ1-2; no firm D call. The germline gives CDR1 MDHEN, CDR2 SYDVKM. CDR3 size: 15 residues. Trimming left V 5 bases short and J 0 bases short, with 13 bases between. The CDR3 is CASSPPGHANYGYTF. CDR3 coding DNA: TGTGCCAGCAGTCCCCCAGGCCATGCTAACTATGGCTACACCTTC.

The rearrangement links TRBV19 to TRBJ1-4; 9 nucleotides line up with TRBD1. CDR1 and CDR2 from the germline V gene are LNHDA and SQIVND (reference sequence). J lost 8 bases, V lost 5 bases, and 6 bases had no gene match. This CDR3 has 14 amino acids. CDR3 in DNA: TGTGCCAGTAGTTGGGGACAGGGCGACGAAAAACTGTTTTTT. Translation gives CASSWGQGDEKLFF.

This chain joins TRBV4-2 and TRBJ2-5, with TRBD2 matching 9 bases. CDR1 is LGHNA, CDR2 YNFKEQ, per germline. The CDR3 contains 15 residues. After removal of 4 bases from V and 4 bases from J, the junction contained 7 bases not matched to a gene. CDR3 DNA sequence: TGTGCCAGCAGCCCCGGGGCTAGCGGGGTAGAGACCCAGTACTTC. Encoded protein: CASSPGASGVETQYF.

The chain is built from TRBV6-2 or TRBV6-3 and TRBJ2-1; D not resolved. Germline lookup yields CDR1 MNHEY and CDR2 SVGEGT. This CDR3 is 15 amino acids long. V was shortened by 2 bases and J by 3 bases, with 11 bases between the two germline ends. The CDR3 coding sequence is TGTGCCAGCAGTTACATTTCTTCGGGCTACAATGAGCAGTTCTTC. Protein sequence: CASSYISSGYNEQFF.